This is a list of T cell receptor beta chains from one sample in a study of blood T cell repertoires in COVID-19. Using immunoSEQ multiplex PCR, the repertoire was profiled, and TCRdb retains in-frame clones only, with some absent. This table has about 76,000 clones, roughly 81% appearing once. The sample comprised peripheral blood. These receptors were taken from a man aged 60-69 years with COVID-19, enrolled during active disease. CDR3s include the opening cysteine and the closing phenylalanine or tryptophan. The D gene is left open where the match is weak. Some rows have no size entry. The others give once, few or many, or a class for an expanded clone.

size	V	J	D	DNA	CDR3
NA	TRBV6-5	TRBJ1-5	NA	TGTGCCAGCAGATCGACAGAGGCTCAGCCCCAGCATTTT	CASRSTEAQPQHF
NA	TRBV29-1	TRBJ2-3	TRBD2	TGCAGCGTACAGCGGGAGTGGGGAGATACGCAGTATTTT	CSVQREWGDTQYF
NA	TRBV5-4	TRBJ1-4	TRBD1	TGTGCCAGCAGCACAATGGCAGGGGGCCTTGGTAATGAAAAACTGTTTTTT	CASSTMAGGLGNEKLFF
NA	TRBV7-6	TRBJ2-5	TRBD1	TGTGCCAGCAGGGGGGACAGTAAAGAGACCCAGTACTTC	CASRGDSKETQYF
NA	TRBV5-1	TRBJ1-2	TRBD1	TGCGCCAGCAGCTTGGAGGTGACAGGGGGTGGCTACACCTTC	CASSLEVTGGGYTF
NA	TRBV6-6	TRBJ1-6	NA	TGTGCCAGCAGCCCCAGGGGTCGGGGTAATTCACCCCTCCACTTT	CASSPRGRGNSPLHF
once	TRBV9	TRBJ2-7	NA	TGTGCCAGCAGCGCAACAGGCACCGAGCAGTACTTC	CASSATGTEQYF
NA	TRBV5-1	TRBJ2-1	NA	TGCGCCAGCAGCTTATCGCTCCAGTCCTACAATGAGCAGTTCTTC	CASSLSLQSYNEQFF
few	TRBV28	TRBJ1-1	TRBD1	TGTGCCAGCAGTGAACAGCGACAGGGGCCAGTGAACACTGAAGCTTTCTTT	CASSEQRQGPVNTEAFF
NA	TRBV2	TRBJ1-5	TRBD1	TGTGCCAGCAGTGGGGGGACAGCCAATCAGCCCCAGCATTTT	CASSGGTANQPQHF
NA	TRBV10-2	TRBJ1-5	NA	TGCGCCAGCAGTGGGGGGGGCAGTAGCAATCAGCCCCAGCATTTT	CASSGGGSSNQPQHF
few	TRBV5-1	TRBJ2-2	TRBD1	TGCGCCAGCAGCAATCAGGGGGCCAGCGGGGAGCTGTTTTTT	CASSNQGASGELFF
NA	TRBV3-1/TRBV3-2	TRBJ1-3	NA	TGTGCCAGCAGCCTCAGACTAGGGGCGTCTGGAAACACCATATATTTT	CASSLRLGASGNTIYF
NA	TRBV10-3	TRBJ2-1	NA	TGTGCCATCAGTGAGGGACAGAGCTCCTACAATGAGCAGTTCTTC	CAISEGQSSYNEQFF
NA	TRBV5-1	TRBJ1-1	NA	TGCGCCAGCAGCTTGGGATCAGGGGTAAACACTGAAGCTTTCTTT	CASSLGSGVNTEAFF
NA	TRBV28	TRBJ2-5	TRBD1	TGTGCCAGCACCACCGGGACAGAAGAGACCCAGTACTTC	CASTTGTEETQYF
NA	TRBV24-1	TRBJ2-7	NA	TGTGCCACCAGTGCCCTCTCGGGGATAGCGGACGAGCAGTACTTC	CATSALSGIADEQYF